This T cell receptor (beta chain) emerged from a study of early T cells in non-severe SARS-CoV-2 infection. The V gene lost 1 base and the J gene lost 6 bases, with 15 bases spanning the gap. The CDR3 contains 15 residues. Germline V gene lookup returns CDR1 MGHRA and CDR2 YSYEKL. The table lists this clonotype with many counts. Its target is not known. The TCR library protocol attached unique molecular identifiers to the individual cDNA molecules. Using its own MiXCR run on the 5' RACE reads, TCRdb lists one record per CDR3 protein. The data contain 50,000 or so distinct CDR3 sequences, roughly 13% of them singletons. Study observations and caveats: In VDJdb matching, anti-spike CD8 responses were favored while private and CD4 specificities went missing.

The material sequenced was whole blood. The chain employs TRBV4-1 and TRBJ1-2; tentatively, D is TRBD1 (6 bases). The clonotype originates from an adult who was a healthcare worker with PCR-confirmed SARS-CoV-2 infection or an uninfected control (not recorded which). CDR3 nucleotide sequence: TGCGCCAGCAGCCAAGTGCCCGGGACACTTCATGGCTACACCTTC. Its translation is CASSQVPGTLHGYTF.